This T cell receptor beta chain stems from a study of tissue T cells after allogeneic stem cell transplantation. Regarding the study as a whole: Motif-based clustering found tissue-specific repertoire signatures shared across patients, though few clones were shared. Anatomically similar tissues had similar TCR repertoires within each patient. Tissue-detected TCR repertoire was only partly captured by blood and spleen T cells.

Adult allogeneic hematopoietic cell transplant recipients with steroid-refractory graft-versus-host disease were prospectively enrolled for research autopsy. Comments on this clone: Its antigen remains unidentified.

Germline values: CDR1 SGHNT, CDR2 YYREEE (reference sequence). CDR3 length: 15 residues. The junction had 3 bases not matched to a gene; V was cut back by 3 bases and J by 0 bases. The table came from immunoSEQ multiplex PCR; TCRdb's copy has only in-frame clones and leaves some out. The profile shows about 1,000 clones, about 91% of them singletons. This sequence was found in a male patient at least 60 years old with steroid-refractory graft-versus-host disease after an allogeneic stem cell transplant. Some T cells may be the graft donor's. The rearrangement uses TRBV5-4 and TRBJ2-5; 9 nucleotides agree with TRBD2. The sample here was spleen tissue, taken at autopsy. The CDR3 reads CASSSLAGNQETQYF. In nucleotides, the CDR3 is TGTGCCAGCAGCTCCCTAGCGGGGAACCAAGAGACCCAGTACTTC.